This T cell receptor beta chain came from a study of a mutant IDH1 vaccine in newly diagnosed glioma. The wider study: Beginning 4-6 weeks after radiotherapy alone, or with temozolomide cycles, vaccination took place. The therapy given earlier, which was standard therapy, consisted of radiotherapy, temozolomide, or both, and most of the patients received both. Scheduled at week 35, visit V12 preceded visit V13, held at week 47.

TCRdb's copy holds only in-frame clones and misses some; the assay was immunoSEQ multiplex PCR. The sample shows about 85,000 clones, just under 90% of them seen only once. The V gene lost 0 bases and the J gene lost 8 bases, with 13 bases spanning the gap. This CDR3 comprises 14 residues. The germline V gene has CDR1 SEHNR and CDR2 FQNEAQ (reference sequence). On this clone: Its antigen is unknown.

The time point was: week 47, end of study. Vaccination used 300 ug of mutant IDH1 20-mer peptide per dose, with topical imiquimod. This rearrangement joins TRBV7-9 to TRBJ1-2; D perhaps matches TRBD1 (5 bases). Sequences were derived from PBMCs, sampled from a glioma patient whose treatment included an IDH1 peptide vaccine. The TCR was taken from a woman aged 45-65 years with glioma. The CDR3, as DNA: TGTGCCAGCAGCTTAGCGGGCAGGGAGGGAGGCTACACCTTC. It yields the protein CASSLAGREGGYTF. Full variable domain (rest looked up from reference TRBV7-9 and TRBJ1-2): DTGVSQNPRHKITKRGQNVTFRCDPISEHNRLYWYRQTLGQGPEFLTYFQNEAQLEKSRLLSDRFSAERPKGSFSTLEIQRTEQGDSAMYLCASSLAGREGGYTFGSGTRLTVV.